This T cell receptor beta chain was sequenced during a study of T cells in Graves' hyperthyroidism and ophthalmopathy. Overall study results and limits: The model anticipated ophthalmopathy a median about 7.1 months pre-onset. Among clonotypes expanded in thyroid above 0.001, most were also found in blood.

This clonotype came up many times. Its antigen is as yet unknown. Graves' hyperthyroidism showing no ophthalmopathy progression within 18 months was considered stable. Amplified TCR beta CDR3 regions derived from RNA transcripts. During a first-round RT-PCR of the TCR CDR3, the HTBI primer set was used. MiXCR was run by TCRdb on the multiplex PCR reads, yielding one entry per CDR3 protein. The table has almost 600,000 distinct CDR3 sequences, around 45% seen once; the top ten hold approximately 7.5%. The receptor was derived from a woman aged 18 to 35 with Graves' hyperthyroidism. Sequencing used peripheral blood or thyroid tissue (not recorded which).

CDR3 bases: TGTGCCAGCCGAAAAGACGGAGGGAGCTATGGCTACACCTTC. It yields the protein CASRKDGGSYGYTF. The chain carries TRBV5-4 and TRBJ1-2; D is undetermined. Germline V CDR1 and CDR2: SGHNT, YYREEE (reference sequence). CDR3 length: 14 residues. V lost 7 bases and J 4 bases, leaving 17 bases between the germline ends.